The clone carrying this T cell receptor (beta chain) has only a few counts. The target antigen is unknown. Researchers ran the PCR with 60 Vbeta and 13 Jbeta primers. TCRdb keeps only in-frame clones here, not all; method: immunoSEQ multiplex PCR. The repertoire holds under 200,000 clones, with around 82% as singletons. The data originate from a study of cytomegalovirus exposure and HLA in healthy donors. The wider study: A prior analysis found 100 million to 140 million unique TCR beta sequences from 150 million to 200 million T cells.

Study findings and constraints: Later analysis showed TCR association rates varying by HLA locus, highest for DRB1 and lowest for HLA-C.

Deletions cut 5 bases from V and 4 bases from J, with 14 bases between. Germline V lookup: CDR1 LNHDA, CDR2 SQIVND (reference sequence). CDR3 length: 14 residues. The clonotype was recovered from a man in his thirties or forties in good health and CMV-seronegative. The V gene is TRBV19, the J gene TRBJ1-2; a possible D gene is TRBD1 (5 bases). The sequenced material came from PBMCs. The DNA for the CDR3 is TGTGCCAGTAGTCGGGGGGGACTCATCTATGGCTACACCTTC. Its protein is CASSRGGLIYGYTF.